Listed here is a single T cell receptor beta chain. Its antigen remains unidentified. Base quality data are lacking; no much larger clone is found one base away. The data are from a study of cytomegalovirus exposure and HLA in healthy donors (dated by TCRdb to 2017 to 2019). With regard to the full study: According to an earlier analysis of a few hundred of the donors, about 190 million T cells yielded 117 million unique TCR beta sequences and 276 Gb of sequence data. An early release covering around 630 HLA-typed donors comprised about 290 gigabases of sequencing data and 85 million to 100 million unique TCR sequences. The genetic ancestry cluster associated with self-reported Caucasian donors included 81% of the 350 to 500 genotyped donors. The study aimed to test whether signatures of past pathogen exposure could be identified by cataloging public T cell receptors. The study profiled the T cell repertoires of 666 subjects by immunosequencing and related them to cytomegalovirus serostatus. Besides the first cohort of roughly 660 subjects, a separate validation cohort made up of roughly 130 different subjects was used. To predict cytomegalovirus infection status, the study combined high-throughput TCR immunosequencing, statistical association of individual TCRs with disease status, and machine learning. A later analysis re-analyzed previously published TCR beta repertoires from 666 donors and added high-resolution HLA genotyping to study TCR occurrence patterns. Rather than using new phenotypic data, the later analysis identified candidate immune exposures from TCR beta sequences and from how often those sequences occurred across donors. An earlier analysis of 500 to 650 of the donors applied high-throughput TCR beta sequencing to assess whether each TCR beta V gene segment acted as functional or pseudogenic. Alongside the repertoire data, information on donor age, sex, ethnicity and CMV serostatus was compiled. Genome-wide SNP genotypes for about three fifths of the roughly 670 donors were used in a later genetic analysis, which treated that subset as a discovery cohort. All discovery cohort repertoires had been generated using a single sequencing platform. Class I and class II HLA loci were covered by the typing at four-digit resolution. Typing coverage differed by locus: A, B, C, DRB1 and DQB1 were typed in about 629-640 donors, DQA1 in about 500, DPA1 in roughly 590, and DPB1 in 450 to 490. Roughly 5 DR-DQ haplotypes were handled as single units for association and clustering, since linkage in the cohort was strong. On average, 235,054 unique TCR beta nucleotide sequences were sequenced per donor among about 400 genotyped donors of the cohort, with 15% to 20% of those sequences being non-productive. Paper-wide results and their limitations: The only immune exposure information available for the cohort was CMV serostatus. Because HLA typing was missing for some donors at each locus, association tests included only the typed subset. In a later analysis, 15,000 to 20,000 TCR beta sequences were associated with specific HLA alleles at a false discovery rate of 0.05. Cytomegalovirus status was reported to be diagnosed by the classifier with high specificity and sensitivity in both the original and validation cohorts. A later genetic analysis associated a missense DCLRE1C variant with V-gene and J-gene trimming of TCR beta chains, and an independent cohort replicated the association. The authors suggested that the approach could potentially be generalized to other disease states and immunological phenotypes. Sequencing depth was assumed to be roughly uniform across donors in the presence/absence analyses, though that assumption may not hold. Assigning TCR associations to individual alleles was difficult when HLA alleles, especially DR and DQ, strongly co-occurred. The earlier analysis of approximately 590 of the donors excluded approximately 17 rarely observed V segments, including chromosome 9 orphons, because counts were too low. Across donors, most TCR sequences were observed very rarely, whereas some public TCRs were present in many individuals. A later analysis found that HLA-associated TCR beta chains were more clonally expanded and had lower generation probabilities than equally common non-associated chains. A later analysis found that most CMV-associated TCR beta chains appeared HLA-restricted, with HLA associations seemingly driven largely by CMV exposure. A group of highly shared sequence variants was considered likely to be a technical artifact of the sequencing pipeline. In a later analysis, TCR association rates were found to vary across HLA loci, with the most associated TCRs seen for DRB1 alleles and the fewest for HLA-C alleles. The study gave a list of around 170 TCR beta chains associated with cytomegalovirus. In a later analysis, several top co-occurrence clusters were reported to appear linked to parvovirus B19, influenza, CMV and Epstein-Barr virus. A later genetic analysis reported fewer N-insertions in productive TCRs among donors in an Asian-associated ancestry cluster than the approximately 670-donor mean. In vitro tests confirmed that three of the cytomegalovirus-associated TCR beta chains recognize cytomegalovirus antigens. A further reported finding was that TCR beta sequences accurately predicted the HLA-A and HLA-B alleles for most subjects in the first cohort. An earlier analysis of some 560 of the donors showed that most TCR beta V segments appeared in productive rearrangements either about 90% or about 30% of the time, which broadly matched IMGT annotations. In this cohort, only TCR beta chains were sequenced, and detectable features were limited by the absence of alpha or paired-chain data. Linkage disequilibrium might explain the correlated functional status among segregating V segments, but an unknown experimental factor could not be ruled out.

The cohort was made up of approximately 670 healthy bone marrow donors. All cohort members were sampled while nominally healthy, although unrecorded immune exposures were likely present. The donor was CMV seropositive and was included in the group of approximately 310 seropositive cohort members. Each donor provided a peripheral blood sample, and peripheral blood mononuclear cells were used for TCR beta sequencing. The Qiagen DNeasy Blood Extraction Kit was used to extract genomic DNA from the blood cell samples. Library preparation used the immunoSEQ multiplex PCR assay. A mixture of 60 forward primers for TCR Vbeta segments and 13 reverse primers for TCR Jbeta segments was used in the multiplex PCR. A multiplex PCR assay on genomic DNA amplified the CDR3 region of rearranged TCR beta genes. The Illumina HiSeq System was used to sequence the amplified TCR beta libraries as 87-base-pair reads. The authors processed their data as follows. A later analysis counted some 80 million unique TCR beta chains across the 666 repertoires, and some 11 million of these chains were shared by at least two donors. Raw reads were error-corrected and collapsed into unique sequences by a nearest-neighbor algorithm in which closely related sequences were merged to remove PCR and sequencing errors. Alignment of CDR3 sequences to IMGT reference sequences was used to assign V, D and J gene segments. For a sequence to be retained, a match of at least six nucleotides was required to both a V gene segment and a J gene segment. A rearrangement was called productive if the CDR3 had no stop codons and remained in frame with V and J, and every other rearrangement was called non-productive. Following IMGT convention, CDR3 was defined as the stretch from the second conserved V-encoded cysteine to the conserved J-encoded phenylalanine. In an earlier analysis of more than 550 of the donors, sequences lacking an unambiguous match to a single V gene segment were excluded. In an earlier analysis of approximately 560 of the donors, a V segment was called functional when productive rearrangements were above 56.7%, and segregating when the standard deviation between donors exceeded 5%. To diagnose cytomegalovirus status from the catalog of TCR beta chain sequences, a statistical classification framework was built. V and J gene assignment, in a later analysis, came from comparing TCR nucleotide sequences with IMGT/GENE-DB human TR gene sequences. Using the TCRdist pipeline, a later analysis assigned CDR3 sequences along with most-parsimonious VDJ recombination scenarios. In a later analysis, every TCR beta chain was defined by the combination of its CDR3 amino acid sequence and its V-gene family, and reads without a unique V-gene family were dropped. As a way to deal with suspected cross-contamination and a sequencing artifact, a later analysis dropped 592 nucleotide sequences that were highly shared and had low generation probability. In a later analysis, a clonal expansion index was calculated for each public chain from normalized within-repertoire ranks of inferred template counts. Generation probabilities in a later analysis came from a VDJ recombination model fitted to out-of-frame rearrangements, and those results were checked against IGoR. In a later analysis, hypergeometric tests were used to score TCR-TCR, TCR-HLA and TCR-CMV co-occurrence, with a repertoire-size bias correction applied to TCR pairs. In a later analysis, false discovery rates were estimated by permuting HLA or CMV assignments 20 times. A later analysis grouped co-occurring TCRs with DBSCAN, adding TCRdist sequence similarity when clustering within HLA-allele-positive subsets. Repertoires with fewer than 30,000 or more than 120,000 public chains, plus five repertoires with anomalous nucleotide sharing, were excluded from co-occurrence clustering. What TCRdb holds here is the immuneACCESS table cut down to in-frame rearrangements. Part of the clones is not present; checked against another copy, under half of the missing clones reflect an unresolved V gene, and the others are unexplained. That table furnishes V, J and clone size, whereas the DNA furnished D and trimming. Across this sample there are over 30,000 clones, with about 70% seen only once. Around 9.1% of the sample is held by the ten biggest clonotypes.

This receptor was identified in a man in his forties in good health and CMV-seropositive. Sequenced input: PBMCs.

CDR3 loop: CASSLPSRGGSGANVLTF. The base sequence is TGTGCCAGCAGCCTACCCTCGAGGGGAGGGTCTGGGGCCAACGTCCTGACTTTC. The chain is made from TRBV9 and TRBJ2-6; TRBD2 lines up with 7 middle nucleotides. Here V drops 4 bases and J drops 1 base, and the junction holds 11 bases not matched to any gene. From its cysteine to its phenylalanine, the CDR3 spans 18 amino acids. Of the read, only the CDR3 DNA is kept; its 54 bases are in frame from base 1. According to the germline V gene, CDR1 reads SGDLS and CDR2 reads YYNGEE. The full variable domain, with segments outside the CDR3 supplied by the reference TRBV9 and TRBJ2-6 proteins, appears as DSGVTQTPKHLITATGQRVTLRCSPRSGDLSVYWYQQSLDQGLQFLIQYYNGEERAKGNILERFSAQQFPDLHSELNLSSLELGDSALYFCASSLPSRGGSGANVLTFGAGSRLTVL.